Presented here are 7 T cell receptor beta chains from one specimen sequenced in a study of shared clonotypes between healthy human individuals. Generated by immunoSEQ multiplex PCR, the TCRdb table keeps only in-frame clones and is missing some. Of around 370,000 clones in the sample, around 96% were seen once. Input material: memory CD8+ T cells sorted from blood. Subset denoted: CD45RO+ cells pooled with CCR7-negative TemRA cells. These receptors all come from a man aged 30 to 39 in good health.

The chain is built from TRBV6-5 and TRBJ1-5; 9 positions agree with TRBD1. Germline lookup yields CDR1 MNHEY and CDR2 SVGAGI. CDR3 length: 15 amino acids. J was trimmed by 0 bases and V by 6 bases; bases with no gene match: 3. DNA for the CDR3: TGTGCCAGCAGAGAGACAGGGGGTAGCAATCAGCCCCAGCATTTT. Protein: CASRETGGSNQPQHF.

As to this clone: Other DNA sequences in this specimen translate into the identical CDR3. The gene calls are TRBV27 and TRBJ1-5; D not resolved. Trimming removed 0 bases at V and 2 bases at J, with 2 bases between. This CDR3 is 13 amino acids long. CDR1 MNHEY and CDR2 SMNVEV come from the germline V gene (reference sequence). The CDR3 spells CASSLSGNQPQHF. CDR3 sequence (DNA): TGTGCCAGCAGTTTATCCGGCAATCAGCCCCAGCATTTT.

The chain combines TRBV5-8 with TRBJ1-1; D not resolved. From germline, CDR1 is SGHTS and CDR2 YDEGEE. The germline V and J ends were trimmed by 4 bases and 5 bases, with 9 bases remaining between them. This CDR3 spans 12 amino acids. CDR3 sequence: CASSRVVTEAFF. The CDR3 region has the DNA TGTGCCAGCAGCCGAGTGGTGACTGAAGCTTTCTTT.

The rearrangement uses TRBV18 and TRBJ2-1, with 8 bases identical to TRBD2. With 2 bases clipped from V and 5 bases from J, the junction kept 8 bases outside the gene matches. The V gene's germline CDR1 is KGHSH and CDR2 LQKENI. The CDR3 spans 16 residues. The CDR3 protein is CASSPRSGGPNNEQFF. The CDR3 DNA follows: TGTGCCAGCTCACCAAGATCGGGAGGGCCGAACAATGAGCAGTTCTTC.

The chain employs TRBV21-1 and TRBJ2-7; TRBD1 is the table's D call and was not checked against the DNA. TRBV21-1 is a listed pseudogene. The CDR3 length is 15 residues. The chain's CDR3 is CASSLDHRSSYEQYF. As DNA, the CDR3 is TGTGCCAGCAGCCTCGACCACAGGAGCTCCTACGAGCAGTACTTC.

The chain has TRBV9 and TRBJ2-1, with D maybe TRBD2 (5 bases). This CDR3 has 17 residues. Germline V gene lookup returns CDR1 SGDLS and CDR2 YYNGEE. V lost 0 bases and J 5 bases, leaving 18 bases between the germline ends. The CDR3 nucleotides are TGTGCCAGCAGCGTAGGATGGCCGGGGTCATGGGACAATGAGCAGTTCTTC. Residues: CASSVGWPGSWDNEQFF.

The chain joins TRBV6-1 to TRBJ2-7; 10 bases agree with TRBD2. J was trimmed by 2 bases and V by 0 bases; bases with no gene match: 16. Germline V gene sequence: CDR1 MNHNS, CDR2 SASEGT. The CDR3 totals 20 residues. CDR3 DNA sequence: TGTGCCAGCAGTGAAGCATGGGTCCAAAGGTTAGCGGGAGGACCCTACGAGCAGTACTTC. Amino acids: CASSEAWVQRLAGGPYEQYF.